This entry concerns a single T cell receptor beta chain. Its target is unknown. Both 60 Vbeta primers and 13 Jbeta primers went into the PCR. Using immunoSEQ multiplex PCR, the repertoire was profiled, and TCRdb retains in-frame clones only, with some absent. The sample has about 170,000 clones; just over 75% are singletons. The CDR3 is 13 amino acids. The germline V gene has CDR1 SGHNT and CDR2 YYREEE (reference sequence). V shed 2 bases and J 8 bases; nucleotides not matched to a gene: 6. The sample originates from a study of cytomegalovirus exposure and HLA in healthy donors. Findings and limits, study-wide: The investigators catalogued 160 or so TCR beta chains as cytomegalovirus-associated. In an earlier analysis, most TCR beta V segments were productive about 90% or about 30% of the time.

The sequence came from a woman in her twenties or thirties in good health and CMV-seropositive. The chain combines TRBV5-4 with TRBJ1-1; 7 bases fit TRBD1. Material for sequencing was PBMCs. CDR3 in DNA: TGTGCCAGCAGCTTCACAGGGGAGGACGAAGCTTTCTTT. Its protein product is CASSFTGEDEAFF.